What follows are 14 T cell receptor beta chains derived from one specimen sequenced in a study of shared clonotypes between healthy human individuals. Data came from immunoSEQ multiplex PCR; TCRdb stores just in-frame clones and leaves some out. The sample carries about 580,000 clones, 98% recorded once. Naive-designated CD8 cells lacked CD45RO, were positively enriched for CCR7, and omitted terminally differentiated effector memory CD45RA+ cells. The source material was naive CD8+ T cells sorted from blood. All receptors come from a man aged 30-40 years in good health.

This chain uses TRBV7-9 with TRBJ2-5; tentative D call: TRBD1 (8 bases). Germline V lookup: CDR1 SEHNR, CDR2 FQNEAQ (reference sequence). The ends were cut back, 3 bases at V and 5 bases at J, with 28 bases in the middle. CDR3 size: 19 residues. In nucleotides, the CDR3 is TGTGCCAGCAGCTTCGACCAGGGACAGGAGGGACTGGGAGGGGAGACCCAGTACTTC. Residues: CASSFDQGQEGLGGETQYF.

This chain links TRBV9 with TRBJ2-1; perhaps TRBD2 as D (6 bases). The V and J ends lost 0 bases and 6 bases respectively, with 28 bases between them. Germline V gene lookup returns CDR1 SGDLS and CDR2 YYNGEE. The CDR3 consists of 20 residues. The CDR3 here is CASSVVPNSALRDSFNEQFF. Here the CDR3 DNA reads TGTGCCAGCAGCGTAGTGCCCAATTCCGCTCTAAGGGACTCGTTCAATGAGCAGTTCTTC.

The chain recombines TRBV29-1 with TRBJ2-1; D not certain. The germline V gene encodes CDR1 SQVTM and CDR2 ANQGSEA. The V end lost 4 bases, the J end lost 9 bases, and 19 bases lay between the germline ends. This CDR3 comprises 14 residues. The CDR3 DNA follows: TGCAGCGTTGTCTTAGGTACAGAACGGATTGAGCAGTTCTTC. Translating gives CSVVLGTERIEQFF.

This clone has only one observation. V usage is TRBV6-1 and J usage is TRBJ1-3, with 9 bases matching TRBD1. The CDR3 is 15 residues long. The trim removed 4 bases at V and 4 bases at J, leaving 5 bases unmatched. Germline CDR1 reads MNHNS; CDR2 reads SASEGT. CDR3 coding DNA: TGTGCCAGCAGTGGCCGGACAGGGGTCGGAAACACCATATATTTT. It is translated as CASSGRTGVGNTIYF.

The rearrangement uses TRBV6-6 and TRBJ1-1, with a possible D match to TRBD1 (5 bases). Germline CDR1 and CDR2: MNHNY and SVGAGI (reference sequence). The CDR3 covers 15 residues. V was cut by 2 bases and J by 1 base, with 11 bases left in between. The CDR3: CASSYPGTGNTEAFF. The DNA for the CDR3 is TGTGCCAGCAGTTACCCAGGGACGGGGAACACTGAAGCTTTCTTT.

This clone was recorded once. V is TRBV5-1 and J is TRBJ2-7, with unresolved D. CDR3 length: 12 amino acids. V lost 4 bases to trimming and J lost 3 bases, with 8 bases between them. CDR1 is SGHRS, CDR2 YFSETQ, per germline. The CDR3 is CASSVDGYEQYF. The CDR3 coding sequence is TGCGCCAGCAGCGTGGACGGCTACGAGCAGTACTTC.

This clone was observed a handful of times. Within the sample, other DNA sequences also encode this same CDR3. The chain links TRBV2 to TRBJ2-7; perhaps TRBD2 as D (6 bases). V dropped 6 bases and J dropped 2 bases, with 8 bases sitting between them. CDR3 size: 12 residues. Germline-derived CDR1 and CDR2 are SNHLY and FYNNEI. The CDR3 region has the DNA TGTGCCAGCAGGGGAGGTCCCTACGAGCAGTACTTC. Amino acid sequence: CASRGGPYEQYF.

The chain uses TRBV7-9 and TRBJ2-3; TRBD2 matches at 9 bases. V was clipped by 5 bases and J by 2 bases; unmatched bases: 8. Germline CDR1 reads SEHNR; CDR2 reads FQNEAQ (reference sequence). This CDR3 spans 16 amino acids. CDR3 amino acids: CASSPRLADYTDTQYF. The CDR3 DNA sequence: TGTGCCAGCAGCCCAAGACTAGCGGACTACACAGATACGCAGTATTTT.

This chain links TRBV5-4 with TRBJ2-1; 16 bases align to TRBD2. The CDR3 is made up of 19 amino acids. The germline V gene encodes CDR1 SGHNT and CDR2 YYREEE (reference sequence). V gave up 4 bases and J gave up 5 bases; unmatched junction bases: 12. The CDR3 loop reads CASSPGLAGGPLSNNEQFF. The DNA of the CDR3 is TGTGCCAGCAGCCCGGGACTAGCGGGAGGGCCGCTCAGCAACAATGAGCAGTTCTTC.

The gene calls are TRBV14 and TRBJ2-2; D unresolved. The length of the CDR3 is 18 residues. Deletions cut 2 bases from V and 5 bases from J, with 21 bases between. The germline CDR1 and CDR2 sequences are SGHDN and FVKESK. CDR3 nucleotides: TGTGCCAGCAGCCAATCTAAGGCTGCTTGGCGATCGACCGGGGAGCTGTTTTTT. Translation: CASSQSKAAWRSTGELFF.

The chain recombines TRBV4-1 with TRBJ2-1, with 8 bases matching TRBD1. Germline trimming cut 0 bases from V and 4 bases from J; bases unmatched to any gene: 8. Germline V lookup: CDR1 MGHRA, CDR2 YSYEKL. The CDR3 runs 17 residues. Here the CDR3 reads CASSQERQGTSYNEQFF. The CDR3 DNA reads TGCGCCAGCAGCCAAGAGAGACAGGGGACCTCGTACAATGAGCAGTTCTTC.

The CDR3 here is CASSYTLLSSYEQYF. CDR3 sequence (DNA): TGTGCCAGCAGTTACACGTTATTGAGCTCCTACGAGCAGTACTTC. The chain combines TRBV6-5 with TRBJ2-7; D uncertain. The CDR3 is made up of 15 amino acids. V lost 2 bases, J lost 0 bases, and 11 bases lay in between. Germline V gene sequence: CDR1 MNHEY, CDR2 SVGAGI.

The DNA of the CDR3 is TGTGCCAGCAGCTCCTCCGAAGGGGGTACAAATGAGCAGTTCTTC. This sequence encodes CASSSSEGGTNEQFF. The chain couples TRBV7-9 to TRBJ2-1; tentative D call: TRBD1 (6 bases). From germline, CDR1 is SEHNR and CDR2 FQNEAQ (reference sequence). CDR3 length equals 15 residues. Trimming stripped 4 bases from V and 7 bases from J, with 17 bases between.

The J gene is TRBJ1-5, the V gene TRBV7-2; perhaps TRBD1 as D (5 bases). CDR1 SGHTA and CDR2 FQGNSA come from the germline V gene. With 3 bases removed from V and 4 bases from J, the gap between germline ends came to 10 bases. The CDR3 has 14 residues. Written as DNA, the CDR3 is TGTGCCAGCAGCTTTCCAGGGTATAATCAGCCCCAGCATTTT. Encoded protein: CASSFPGYNQPQHF.